These 11 T cell receptor beta chains came from one sample sequenced in a study of radiotherapy plus CTLA-4 blockade in lung cancer. The assay was immunoSEQ multiplex PCR, and TCRdb's table has in-frame clones only and misses some. The sample carries 25,000 to 35,000 clones, more than 80% recorded once. The source material was peripheral blood, sampled from a patient treated with radiotherapy plus ipilimumab. These TCRs come from a human donor with non-small cell lung cancer that progressed on radiotherapy plus ipilimumab.

This clone was seen a handful of times. The rearrangement uses TRBV9 and TRBJ1-2; D not certain. Trimming stripped 4 bases from V and 8 bases from J, with 15 bases between. This CDR3 spans 13 amino acids. Germline CDR1 reads SGDLS; CDR2 reads YYNGEE. The CDR3 bases are TGTGCCAGCAGCCAAGATAGGAGGCGAGGCTACACCTTC. This sequence encodes CASSQDRRRGYTF.

This clone occurred once. V and J are TRBV7-2 and TRBJ2-1, with TRBD1 as a possible D gene (5 bases). The CDR3 is 14 amino acids. Trimming took 3 bases from V and 6 from J, leaving 12 bases between them. Germline assignment: CDR1 SGHTA and CDR2 FQGNSA. The CDR3 nucleotides read TGTGCCAGCAGCTTGTCAGGGCCCCGCAATGAGCAGTTCTTC. Protein sequence: CASSLSGPRNEQFF.

The chain has TRBV10-1 and TRBJ2-5; D is unclear. From germline, CDR1 is WNHNN and CDR2 SYGVQD (reference sequence). V lost 2 bases, J lost 2 bases, and 6 bases lay in between. CDR3 length equals 13 residues. The CDR3 sequence: CASSENWQETQYF. For the CDR3, the DNA is TGCGCCAGCAGTGAGAACTGGCAAGAGACCCAGTACTTC.

The chain couples TRBV10-3 to TRBJ2-7, with D perhaps matching TRBD1 (5 bases). This CDR3 has 15 amino acids. The germline gives CDR1 ENHRY, CDR2 SYGVKD. The V gene lost 3 bases and the J gene lost 0 bases, with 12 bases spanning the gap. Written as DNA, the CDR3 is TGTGCCATCAGTGAAGAGACCGACAGCTCCTACGAGCAGTACTTC. Translating it yields CAISEETDSSYEQYF.

This chain's CDR3 is CASSLAMGQGSPLHF. The CDR3 bases are TGCGCCAGCAGCTTGGCTATGGGGCAGGGGTCACCCCTCCACTTT. The rearrangement uses TRBV5-1 and TRBJ1-6, with D perhaps matching TRBD1 (6 bases). The CDR3 totals 15 residues. Trimming removed 0 bases at V and 10 bases at J, with 14 bases between. The germline V gene encodes CDR1 SGHRS and CDR2 YFSETQ.

This rearrangement joins TRBV5-1 to TRBJ2-1; 8 bases match TRBD1. CDR3 length equals 15 residues. J lost 2 bases, V lost 4 bases, and 5 bases had no gene match. Per germline, CDR1 SGHRS and CDR2 YFSETQ. Written as DNA, the CDR3 is TGCGCCAGCAGCCTGACAGGGGACCCCTACAATGAGCAGTTCTTC. Translated, it gives CASSLTGDPYNEQFF.

The chain recombines TRBV10-1 with TRBJ2-7; tentatively, D is TRBD2 (6 bases). CDR1 and CDR2 (germline): WNHNN, SYGVQD (reference sequence). V was pared by 6 bases and J by 0 bases, with 18 bases between. The CDR3 contains 16 residues. The DNA for the CDR3 is TGCGCCAGCAGGACTAGGGCAGGCCGCAGCTCCTACGAGCAGTACTTC. It encodes CASRTRAGRSSYEQYF.

The rearrangement joins TRBV27 to TRBJ1-5; D is unresolved. CDR3 size: 13 residues. V lost 6 bases and J lost 6, with 12 bases in between. The germline V gene encodes CDR1 MNHEY and CDR2 SMNVEV (reference sequence). The CDR3 protein is CASRPGGSQPQHF. CDR3 in DNA: TGTGCCAGCAGACCTGGAGGGAGTCAGCCCCAGCATTTT.

The chain uses TRBV5-1 and TRBJ1-3; maybe TRBD1 (6 bases). CDR3 size: 16 residues. CDR1 is SGHRS, CDR2 YFSETQ, per germline. Trimming left V 0 bases short and J 5 bases short, with 15 bases between. CDR3 region: CASSLAWGPRRNTIYF. DNA for the CDR3: TGCGCCAGCAGCTTGGCCTGGGGGCCCCGAAGAAACACCATATATTTT.

The rearrangement joins TRBV27 to TRBJ1-5; 8 positions agree with TRBD1. J lost 6 bases, V lost 6 bases, and 13 bases had no gene match. This CDR3 contains 16 residues. Per germline, CDR1 MNHEY and CDR2 SMNVEV (reference sequence). DNA for the CDR3: TGTGCCAGCAGGAGGACGGGGCAGGGGGCTAGTCAGCCCCAGCATTTT. It yields the protein CASRRTGQGASQPQHF.

The J gene is TRBJ1-2, the V gene TRBV28; no reliable D call. This CDR3 is 14 amino acids long. V was clipped by 7 bases and J by 2 bases, with 14 bases between them. CDR1 MDHEN and CDR2 SYDVKM come from the germline V gene. Written as DNA, the CDR3 is TGTGCCAGCAAAATGGGCAGAAAAAACTATGGCTACACCTTC. Amino acid sequence: CASKMGRKNYGYTF.